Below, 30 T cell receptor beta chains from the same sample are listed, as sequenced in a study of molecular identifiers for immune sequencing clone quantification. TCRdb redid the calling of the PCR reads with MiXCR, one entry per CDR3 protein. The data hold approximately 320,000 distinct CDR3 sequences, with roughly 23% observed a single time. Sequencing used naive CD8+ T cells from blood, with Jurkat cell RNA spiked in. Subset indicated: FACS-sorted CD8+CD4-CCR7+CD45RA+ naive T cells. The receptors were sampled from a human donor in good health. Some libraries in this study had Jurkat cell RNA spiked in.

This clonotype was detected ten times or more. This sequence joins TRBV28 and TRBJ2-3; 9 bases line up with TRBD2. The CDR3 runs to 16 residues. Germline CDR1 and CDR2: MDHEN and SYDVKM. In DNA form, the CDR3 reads TGTCCAGGGACAGTCCAGAGACTAGCGGGCACAGATACGCAGTATTTT. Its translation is CPGTVQRLAGTDTQYF.

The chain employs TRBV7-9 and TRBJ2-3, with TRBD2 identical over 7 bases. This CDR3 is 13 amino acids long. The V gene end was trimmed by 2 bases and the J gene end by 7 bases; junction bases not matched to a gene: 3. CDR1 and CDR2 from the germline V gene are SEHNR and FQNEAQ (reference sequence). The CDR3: CASSLLAEYTQYF. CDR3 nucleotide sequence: TGTGCCAGCAGCTTACTAGCGGAGTATACGCAGTATTTT.

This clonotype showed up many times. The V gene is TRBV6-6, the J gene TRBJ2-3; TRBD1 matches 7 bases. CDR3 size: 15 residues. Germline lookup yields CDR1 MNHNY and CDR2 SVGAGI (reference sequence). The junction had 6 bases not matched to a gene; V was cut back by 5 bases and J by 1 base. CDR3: CASSPSTGGTDTQYF. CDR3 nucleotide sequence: TGTGCCAGCAGTCCCTCCACAGGGGGCACAGATACGCAGTATTTT.

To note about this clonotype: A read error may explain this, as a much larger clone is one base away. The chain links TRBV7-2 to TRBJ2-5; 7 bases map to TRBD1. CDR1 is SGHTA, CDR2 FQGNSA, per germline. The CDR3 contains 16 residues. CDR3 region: CASSLGPGQLQGTQYF. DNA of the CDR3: TGTGCCAGCAGCTTAGGCCCGGGACAGCTCCAAGGGACCCAGTACTTC.

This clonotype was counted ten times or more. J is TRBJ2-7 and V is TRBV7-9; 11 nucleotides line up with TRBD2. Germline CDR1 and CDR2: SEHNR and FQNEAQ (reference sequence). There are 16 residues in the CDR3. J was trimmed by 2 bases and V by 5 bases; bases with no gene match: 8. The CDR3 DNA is TGTGCCAGCAGCCCCCACACGGGACTAGCGGCCTACGAGCAGTACTTC. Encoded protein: CASSPHTGLAAYEQYF.

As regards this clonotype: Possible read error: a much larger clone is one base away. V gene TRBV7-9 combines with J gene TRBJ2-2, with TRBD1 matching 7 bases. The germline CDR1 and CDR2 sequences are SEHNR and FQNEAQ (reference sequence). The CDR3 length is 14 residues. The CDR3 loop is CVSSGTENTGELFF. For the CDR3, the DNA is TGTGTCAGCAGTGGGACAGAGAACACCGGGGAGCTGTTTTTT. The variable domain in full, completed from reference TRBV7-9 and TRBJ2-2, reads DTGVSQNPRHKITKRGQNVTFRCDPISEHNRLYWYRQTLGQGPEFLTYFQNEAQLEKSRLLSDRFSAERPKGSFSTLEIQRTEQGDSAMYLCVSSGTENTGELFFGEGSRLTVL.

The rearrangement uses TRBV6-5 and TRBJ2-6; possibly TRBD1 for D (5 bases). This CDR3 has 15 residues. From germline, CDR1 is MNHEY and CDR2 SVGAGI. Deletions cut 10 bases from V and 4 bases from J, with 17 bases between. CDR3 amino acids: CATGLRQIGANVLTF. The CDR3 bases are TGTGCCACCGGATTAAGACAGATCGGGGCCAACGTCCTGACTTTC.

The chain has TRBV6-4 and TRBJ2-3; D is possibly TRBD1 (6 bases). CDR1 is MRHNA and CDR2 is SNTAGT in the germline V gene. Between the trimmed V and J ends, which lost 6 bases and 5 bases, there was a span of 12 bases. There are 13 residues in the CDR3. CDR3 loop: CASSPTRGDTQYF. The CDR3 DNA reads TGTGCCAGCAGCCCCACCAGGGGAGATACGCAGTATTTT.

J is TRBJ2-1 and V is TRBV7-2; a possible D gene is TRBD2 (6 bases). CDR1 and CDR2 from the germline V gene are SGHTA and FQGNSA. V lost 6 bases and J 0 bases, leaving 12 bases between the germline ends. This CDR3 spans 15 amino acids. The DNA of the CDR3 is TGTGCCAGCAGGCCAGCGGGCCTCTCCTACAATGAGCAGTTCTTC. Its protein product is CASRPAGLSYNEQFF. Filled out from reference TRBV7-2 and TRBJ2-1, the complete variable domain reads GAGVSQSPSNKVTEKGKDVELRCDPISGHTALYWYRQSLGQGLEFLIYFQGNSAPDKSGLPSDRFSAERTGGSVSTLTIQRTQQEDSAVYLCASRPAGLSYNEQFFGPGTRLTVL.

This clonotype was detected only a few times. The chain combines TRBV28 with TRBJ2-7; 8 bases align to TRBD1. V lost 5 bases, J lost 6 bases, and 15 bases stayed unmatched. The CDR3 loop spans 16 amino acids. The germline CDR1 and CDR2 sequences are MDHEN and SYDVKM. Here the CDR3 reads CASSPLGQGAVGEQYF. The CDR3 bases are TGTGCCAGCAGTCCCCTCGGGCAGGGGGCTGTAGGCGAGCAGTACTTC.

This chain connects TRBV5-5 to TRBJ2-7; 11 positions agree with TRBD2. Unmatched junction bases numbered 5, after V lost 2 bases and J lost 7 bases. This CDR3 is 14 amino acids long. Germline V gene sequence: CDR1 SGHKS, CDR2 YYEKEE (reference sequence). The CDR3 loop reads CASSLLAGEQEQYF. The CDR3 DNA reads TGTGCCAGCAGCTTACTAGCGGGAGAACAAGAGCAGTACTTC.

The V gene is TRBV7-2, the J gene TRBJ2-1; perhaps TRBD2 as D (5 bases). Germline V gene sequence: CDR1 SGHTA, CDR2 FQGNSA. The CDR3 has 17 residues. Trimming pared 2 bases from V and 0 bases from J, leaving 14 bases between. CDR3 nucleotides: TGTGCCAGCAGCTTATTAGGACTGAGGGTCTCCTACAATGAGCAGTTCTTC. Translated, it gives CASSLLGLRVSYNEQFF. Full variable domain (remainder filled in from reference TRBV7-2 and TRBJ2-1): GAGVSQSPSNKVTEKGKDVELRCDPISGHTALYWYRQSLGQGLEFLIYFQGNSAPDKSGLPSDRFSAERTGGSVSTLTIQRTQQEDSAVYLCASSLLGLRVSYNEQFFGPGTRLTVL.

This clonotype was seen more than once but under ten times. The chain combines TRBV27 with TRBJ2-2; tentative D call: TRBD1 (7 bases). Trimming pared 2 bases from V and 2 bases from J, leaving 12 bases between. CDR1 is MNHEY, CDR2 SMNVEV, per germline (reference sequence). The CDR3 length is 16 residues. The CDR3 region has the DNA TGTGCCAGCAGTTTAGGCGGGACAGCAAACACCGGGGAGCTGTTTTTT. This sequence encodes CASSLGGTANTGELFF.

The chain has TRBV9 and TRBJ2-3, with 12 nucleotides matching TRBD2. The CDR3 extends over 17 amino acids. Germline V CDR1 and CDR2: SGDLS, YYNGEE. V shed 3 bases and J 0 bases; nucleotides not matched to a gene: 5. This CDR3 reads CASSDKTSGGSTDTQYF. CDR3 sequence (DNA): TGTGCCAGCAGCGATAAGACTAGCGGGGGAAGCACAGATACGCAGTATTTT.

The CDR3 DNA follows: TGTGCCAGTAGCCCATGGCAGGGGGCATTGGCAACTAATGAAAAACTGTTTTTT. Its protein product is CASSPWQGALATNEKLFF. The chain couples TRBV19 to TRBJ1-4; TRBD1 agrees at 8 bases. Germline CDR1 LNHDA, CDR2 SQIVND (reference sequence). The ends lost 6 bases at V and 0 bases at J; junction bases unmatched: 12. The CDR3 is made up of 18 amino acids.

CDR3 protein: CASRADRAQPSETQYF. CDR3 DNA sequence: TGTGCCAGCAGAGCTGACAGGGCCCAACCTAGTGAGACCCAGTACTTC. The rearrangement uses TRBV27 and TRBJ2-5, with TRBD1 matching over 7 bases. Germline trimming cut 6 bases from V and 5 bases from J; bases unmatched to any gene: 15. This CDR3 contains 16 residues. CDR1 and CDR2 (germline): MNHEY, SMNVEV (reference sequence).

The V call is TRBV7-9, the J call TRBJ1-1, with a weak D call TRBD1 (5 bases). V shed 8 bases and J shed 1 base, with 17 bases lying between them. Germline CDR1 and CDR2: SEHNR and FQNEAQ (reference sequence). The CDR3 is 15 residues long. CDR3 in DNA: TGTGCCAGCGGGGCCTTTCCCGACCGGAACACTGAAGCTTTCTTT. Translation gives CASGAFPDRNTEAFF.

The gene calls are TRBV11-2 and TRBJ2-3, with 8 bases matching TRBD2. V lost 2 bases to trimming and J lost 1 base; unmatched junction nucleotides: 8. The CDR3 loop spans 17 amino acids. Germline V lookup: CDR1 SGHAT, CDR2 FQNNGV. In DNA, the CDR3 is TGTGCCAGCAGCTTAAGTATAACGGGGGGGGGCACAGATACGCAGTATTTT. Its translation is CASSLSITGGGTDTQYF.

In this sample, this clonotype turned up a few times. The CDR3 is CASSLYRGLNSPLHF. The CDR3 DNA follows: TGTGCCAGCAGTTTGTACAGGGGTCTGAATTCACCCCTCCACTTT. V gene TRBV28 combines with J gene TRBJ1-6, with TRBD1 identical over 7 bases. This CDR3 spans 15 amino acids. V gave up 3 bases and J gave up 7 bases; unmatched junction bases: 6. Per the germline V gene, CDR1 is MDHEN and CDR2 is SYDVKM.

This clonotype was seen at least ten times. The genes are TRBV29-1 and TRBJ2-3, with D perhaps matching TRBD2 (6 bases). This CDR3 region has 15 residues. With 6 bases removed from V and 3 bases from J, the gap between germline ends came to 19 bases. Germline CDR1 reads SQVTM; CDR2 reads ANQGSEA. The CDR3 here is CSVAGGEAFTDTQYF. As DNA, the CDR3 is TGCAGCGTGGCCGGAGGGGAGGCATTTACAGATACGCAGTATTTT.

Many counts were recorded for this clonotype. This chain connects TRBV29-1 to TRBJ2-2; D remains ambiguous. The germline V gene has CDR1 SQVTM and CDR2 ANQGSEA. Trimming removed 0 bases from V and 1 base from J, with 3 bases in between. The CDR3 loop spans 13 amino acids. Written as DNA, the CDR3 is TGCAGCGTTGAAGAGGGGAACACCGGGGAGCTGTTTTTT. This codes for CSVEEGNTGELFF.

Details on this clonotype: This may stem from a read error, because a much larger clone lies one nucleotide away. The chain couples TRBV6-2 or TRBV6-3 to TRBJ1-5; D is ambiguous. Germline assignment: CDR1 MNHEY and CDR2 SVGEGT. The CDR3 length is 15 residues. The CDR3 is CASSYSGNSNQPEHF. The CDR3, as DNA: TGTGCCAGCAGTTACTCGGGGAATAGCAATCAGCCCGAGCATTTT.

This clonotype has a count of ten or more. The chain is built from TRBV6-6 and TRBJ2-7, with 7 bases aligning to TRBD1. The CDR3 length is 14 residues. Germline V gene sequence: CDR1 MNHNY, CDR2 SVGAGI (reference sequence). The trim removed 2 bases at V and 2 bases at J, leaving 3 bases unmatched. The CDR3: CASSYVGQAYEQYF. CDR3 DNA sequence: TGTGCCAGCAGTTACGTTGGACAGGCCTACGAGCAGTACTTC.

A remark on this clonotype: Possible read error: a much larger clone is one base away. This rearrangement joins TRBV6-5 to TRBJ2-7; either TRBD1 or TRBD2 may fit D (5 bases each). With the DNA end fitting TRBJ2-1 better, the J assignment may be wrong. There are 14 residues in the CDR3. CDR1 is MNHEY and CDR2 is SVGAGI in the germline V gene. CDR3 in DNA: TGTGCCAGCAGTTACGGGGACGGTGGTTACGAGCAGTTCTTC. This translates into CASSYGDGGYEQFF.

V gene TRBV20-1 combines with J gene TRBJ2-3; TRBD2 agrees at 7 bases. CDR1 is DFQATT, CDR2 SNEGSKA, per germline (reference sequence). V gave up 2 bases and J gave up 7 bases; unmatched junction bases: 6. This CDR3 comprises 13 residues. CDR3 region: CSARLAGVHTQYF. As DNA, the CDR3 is TGCAGTGCTAGACTCGCGGGAGTACATACGCAGTATTTT.

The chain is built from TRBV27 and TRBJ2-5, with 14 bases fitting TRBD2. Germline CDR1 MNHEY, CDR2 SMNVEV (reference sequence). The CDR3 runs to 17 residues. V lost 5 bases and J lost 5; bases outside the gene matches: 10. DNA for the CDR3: TGTGCCAGCAGTCCCCAGACTAGCGGGAGGGGTAGCGAGACCCAGTACTTC. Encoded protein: CASSPQTSGRGSETQYF.

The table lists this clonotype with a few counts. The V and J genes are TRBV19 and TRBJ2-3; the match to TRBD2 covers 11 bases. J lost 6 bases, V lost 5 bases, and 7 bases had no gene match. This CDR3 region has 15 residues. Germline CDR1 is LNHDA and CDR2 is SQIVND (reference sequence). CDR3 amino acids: CASSSTSGSLDTQYF. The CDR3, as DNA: TGTGCCAGTAGTTCAACTAGCGGGAGTTTGGATACGCAGTATTTT.

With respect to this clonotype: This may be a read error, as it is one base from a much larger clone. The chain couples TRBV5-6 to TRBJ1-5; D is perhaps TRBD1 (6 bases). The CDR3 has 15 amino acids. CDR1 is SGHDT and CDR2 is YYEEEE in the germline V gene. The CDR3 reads CASSWGPWGNQPRHF. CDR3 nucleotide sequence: TGTGCCAGCAGCTGGGGGCCATGGGGCAATCAGCCCCGGCATTTT.

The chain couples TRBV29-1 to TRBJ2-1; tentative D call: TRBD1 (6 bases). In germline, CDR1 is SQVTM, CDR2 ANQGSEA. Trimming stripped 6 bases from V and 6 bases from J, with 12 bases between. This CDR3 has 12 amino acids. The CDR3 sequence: CSVRLDSNEQFF. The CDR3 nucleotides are TGCAGCGTCAGATTGGACAGCAATGAGCAGTTCTTC.

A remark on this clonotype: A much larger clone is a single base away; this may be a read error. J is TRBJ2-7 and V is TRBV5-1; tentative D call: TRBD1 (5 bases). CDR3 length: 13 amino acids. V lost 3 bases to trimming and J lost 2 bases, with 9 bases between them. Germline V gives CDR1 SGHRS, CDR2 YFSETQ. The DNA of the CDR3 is TGCGCCAGCAGCTCGACAGAGCCCTACGAGCAGTACTTC. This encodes CASSSTEPYEQYF.